This TCR beta chain was captured by sequencing in a study of blood T cell repertoires in COVID-19. Study-level background: COVID-19 samples, acute and convalescent, were from the United States, Italy and Spain. Sources were T cells, B-cell-depleted T cells, or PBMCs; the material itself was cDNA or gDNA.

As originally analysed: The authors estimated nucleated cell counts from reference gene primer amplification. Clones were sequenced by immunoSEQ multiplex PCR, and TCRdb holds only the in-frame ones, with some missing. V and J calls and clone size are as listed in that table; D and trimming were resolved from the DNA. The sample has about 140,000 clones, about 80% seen once. From germline, CDR1 is SGHDT and CDR2 YYEEEE. This CDR3 contains 14 residues. Trimming removed 2 bases at V and 4 bases at J, with 12 bases between. The sample taken for sequencing was peripheral blood. The rearrangement uses TRBV5-6 and TRBJ1-2; D uncertain. This clonotype was sampled from a man aged 50-60 years with acute or convalescent COVID-19. The CDR3 DNA is TGTGCCAGCAGCTTAGTTAGTTGGGCCTATGGCTACACCTTC. Amino acids: CASSLVSWAYGYTF.